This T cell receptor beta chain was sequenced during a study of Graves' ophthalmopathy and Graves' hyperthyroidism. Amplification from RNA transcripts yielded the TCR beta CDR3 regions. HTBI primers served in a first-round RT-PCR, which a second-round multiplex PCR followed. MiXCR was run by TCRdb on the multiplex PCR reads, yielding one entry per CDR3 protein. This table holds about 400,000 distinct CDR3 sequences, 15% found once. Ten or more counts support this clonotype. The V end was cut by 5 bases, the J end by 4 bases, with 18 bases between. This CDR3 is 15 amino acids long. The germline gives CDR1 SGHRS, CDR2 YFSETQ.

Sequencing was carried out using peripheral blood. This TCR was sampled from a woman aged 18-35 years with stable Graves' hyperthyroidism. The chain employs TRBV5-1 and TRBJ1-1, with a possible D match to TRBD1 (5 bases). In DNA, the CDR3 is TGCGCCAGCAGTGCGCGAGGGGATGGTGGCACTGAAGCTTTCTTT. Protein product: CASSARGDGGTEAFF. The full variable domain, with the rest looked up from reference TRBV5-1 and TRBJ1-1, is KAGVTQTPRYLIKTRGQQVTLSCSPISGHRSVSWYQQTPGQGLQFLFEYFSETQRNKGNFPGRFSGRQFSNSRSEMNVSTLELGDSALYLCASSARGDGGTEAFFGQGTRLTVV.